This entry lists 9 T cell receptor beta chains sequenced from one sample in a study of shared clonotypes between healthy human individuals. The protocol was immunoSEQ multiplex PCR, while the TCRdb copy is restricted to in-frame clones and leaves out a portion. This sample yields roughly 2.4 million clones, of which approximately 94% are seen a single time; roughly 0.13% belongs to the top ten. Sequenced: naive CD4+ T cells sorted from blood. Indicated subset: CD45RA+ positively selected. Receptor source: a man aged 18 to 30 in good health.

The rearrangement joins TRBV7-2 to TRBJ2-1; 7 bases align to TRBD1. V was clipped by 5 bases and J by 8 bases; unmatched bases: 15. The CDR3 totals 16 residues. Germline assignment: CDR1 SGHTA and CDR2 FQGNSA. CDR3 sequence reads: CASSPTGTARAYEQFF. The CDR3 coding sequence is TGTGCCAGCAGCCCCACCGGGACAGCGCGGGCCTATGAGCAGTTCTTC.

J is TRBJ2-1 and V is TRBV19; TRBD1 or TRBD2 may be the D gene (6 bases each). Trimming took off 7 bases at V and 12 bases at J, with 25 bases between the two ends. The CDR3 covers 15 residues. The germline V gene encodes CDR1 LNHDA and CDR2 SQIVND (reference sequence). The CDR3 DNA follows: TGTGCCAGTAACCCACAGGGAGGACTGGGGTTTGCGCAGTTCTTC. Protein sequence: CASNPQGGLGFAQFF. Combining the CDR3 with reference TRBV19 and TRBJ2-1 gives the whole variable domain DGGITQSPKYLFRKEGQNVTLSCEQNLNHDAMYWYRQDPGQGLRLIYYSQIVNDFQKGDIAEGYSVSREKKESFPLTVTSAQKNPTAFYLCASNPQGGLGFAQFFGPGTRLTVL.

For this clone: This same CDR3 is encoded by further DNA sequences in the sample. This chain connects TRBV19 to TRBJ2-2; D remains unclear. This CDR3 region has 14 residues. Trimming left V 1 base short and J 2 bases short, with 5 bases between. The germline CDR1 and CDR2 sequences are LNHDA and SQIVND (reference sequence). This chain's CDR3 is CASSIGGNTGELFF. The CDR3 region has the DNA TGTGCCAGTAGTATAGGCGGAAACACCGGGGAGCTGTTTTTT. The full variable domain, rest sourced from reference TRBV19 and TRBJ2-2, is DGGITQSPKYLFRKEGQNVTLSCEQNLNHDAMYWYRQDPGQGLRLIYYSQIVNDFQKGDIAEGYSVSREKKESFPLTVTSAQKNPTAFYLCASSIGGNTGELFFGEGSRLTVL.

The chain couples TRBV5-1 to TRBJ2-3; perhaps TRBD2 as D (5 bases). This CDR3 contains 15 residues. V was shortened by 5 bases and J by 2 bases, with 15 bases between the two germline ends. Germline values: CDR1 SGHRS, CDR2 YFSETQ. CDR3 in amino acids: CASRQSGAPTDTQYF. CDR3 coding DNA: TGCGCCAGCAGACAAAGCGGTGCCCCCACAGATACGCAGTATTTT.

J is TRBJ2-3 and V is TRBV28; no definite D call. Deletions cut 6 bases from V and 2 bases from J, with 6 bases between. The CDR3 covers 12 residues. Germline V CDR1 and CDR2: MDHEN, SYDVKM. Here the CDR3 DNA reads TGTGCCAGCAGCACGAACACAGATACGCAGTATTTT. Residues: CASSTNTDTQYF.

This chain joins TRBV25-1 and TRBJ1-2; D is perhaps TRBD1 (5 bases). This CDR3 is built from 11 residues. Trimming pared 6 bases from V and 6 bases from J, leaving 8 bases between. In germline, CDR1 is MGHDK, CDR2 SYGVNS. CDR3 in DNA: TGTGCCAGCAGGACAGACGATGGCTACACCTTC. It is translated as CASRTDDGYTF.

The rearrangement links TRBV19 to TRBJ2-7; D tentatively fits TRBD1 or TRBD2 (5 bases each). The CDR3 is 14 residues long. Germline V lookup: CDR1 LNHDA, CDR2 SQIVND (reference sequence). V dropped 3 bases and J dropped 3 bases, with 12 bases sitting between them. The DNA of the CDR3 is TGTGCCAGTAGTATGTCGGGGCCCGACTACGAGCAGTACTTC. Translated: CASSMSGPDYEQYF. Full variable domain (missing parts from reference TRBV19 and TRBJ2-7): DGGITQSPKYLFRKEGQNVTLSCEQNLNHDAMYWYRQDPGQGLRLIYYSQIVNDFQKGDIAEGYSVSREKKESFPLTVTSAQKNPTAFYLCASSMSGPDYEQYFGPGTRLTVT.

The gene calls are TRBV4-2 and TRBJ1-1; D is perhaps TRBD1 (5 bases). Trimming left V 4 bases short and J 1 base short, with 13 bases between. The CDR3 runs to 15 residues. CDR1 is LGHNA and CDR2 is YNFKEQ in the germline V gene. Here the CDR3 reads CASSPTGTENTEAFF. The CDR3 region has the DNA TGTGCCAGCAGCCCGACCGGGACGGAGAACACTGAAGCTTTCTTT.

This chain connects TRBV7-8 to TRBJ1-5, with no clear D. This CDR3 has 13 residues. In germline, CDR1 is SGHVS, CDR2 FQNEAQ. Trimming took 5 bases from V and 4 from J, leaving 9 bases between them. CDR3 loop: CASSMDLNQPQHF. The CDR3 DNA sequence: TGTGCCAGCAGCATGGACCTGAATCAGCCCCAGCATTTT.